This T cell receptor beta chain was recorded in a study of technical replicates of blood from a few donors. The data were produced by immunoSEQ multiplex PCR, yet TCRdb's version contains in-frame clones alone and is incomplete. The table shows tens of thousands of clones, with more than 85% occurring only once. The V and J ends lost 4 bases and 3 bases, in that order; junction bases with no gene match: 8. CDR1 is LNHDA and CDR2 is SQIVND in the germline V gene (reference sequence). This CDR3 has 17 residues. This receptor was taken from a human donor in good health. The chain carries TRBV19 and TRBJ2-6, with 8 bases fitting TRBD2. The sample comprised T cells isolated from PBMCs. CDR3 loop: CASSKREKTFGANVLTF. The DNA for the CDR3 is TGTGCCAGTAGTAAGCGGGAGAAAACCTTTGGGGCCAACGTCCTGACTTTC.